Presented here are 5 T cell receptor beta chains from one specimen sequenced in a study of shared clonotypes between healthy human individuals. Terminally differentiated effector memory CD45RA+ cells were excluded by CCR7 positive selection of CD45RO-negative cells. Profiled with immunoSEQ multiplex PCR; TCRdb holds only in-frame clones, not every one. Of hundreds of thousands of clones detected, around 92% appear once; the ten largest clones hold less than 25%. The sequenced sample was naive CD8+ T cells sorted from blood. The receptors here all came from a man aged 25-45 years in good health.

This chain uses TRBV5-5 with TRBJ2-2; no clear D. Germline lookup yields CDR1 SGHKS and CDR2 YYEKEE (reference sequence). This CDR3 is 14 amino acids long. The ends were cut back, 0 bases at V and 6 bases at J, with 9 bases in the middle. This CDR3 is CASSLVGSPGELFF. The CDR3, as DNA: TGTGCCAGCAGCTTGGTCGGGTCCCCCGGGGAGCTGTTTTTT. The full variable domain, rest sourced from reference TRBV5-5 and TRBJ2-2, is DAGVTQSPTHLIKTRGQQVTLRCSPISGHKSVSWYQQVLGQGPQFIFQYYEKEERGRGNFPDRFSARQFPNYSSELNVNALLLGDSALYLCASSLVGSPGELFFGEGSRLTVL.

This chain joins TRBV4-1 and TRBJ2-1; no clear D gene. The CDR3 is 17 residues long. V dropped 0 bases and J dropped 5 bases, with 17 bases sitting between them. Germline V gives CDR1 MGHRA, CDR2 YSYEKL. DNA for the CDR3: TGCGCCAGCAGCCAAGATCTAGGAGTAGGTAGCCACAATGAGCAGTTCTTC. Translation gives CASSQDLGVGSHNEQFF.

The chain employs TRBV19 and TRBJ2-7; 10 bases agree with TRBD1. J gave up 2 bases and V 5 bases, and 6 bases lay outside the gene matches. This CDR3 spans 15 amino acids. Germline V gene sequence: CDR1 LNHDA, CDR2 SQIVND (reference sequence). The CDR3 coding sequence is TGTGCCAGTAGTTTCGGACAGGGGGAAGCCTACGAGCAGTACTTC. The encoded protein is CASSFGQGEAYEQYF.

This clone appeared a single time. This chain uses TRBV28 with TRBJ2-7, with unresolved D. In germline, CDR1 is MDHEN, CDR2 SYDVKM. The CDR3 covers 14 residues. The V gene lost 7 bases and the J gene lost 1 base, with 14 bases spanning the gap. The CDR3 protein is CASTIAHESYEQYF. CDR3 sequence (DNA): TGTGCCAGCACCATAGCCCACGAGTCCTACGAGCAGTACTTC.

The V call is TRBV30, the J call TRBJ2-7; weak D call: TRBD1 (6 bases). The length of the CDR3 is 14 residues. V was clipped by 3 bases and J by 4 bases, with 16 bases between them. Germline-derived CDR1 and CDR2 are GTSNPN and SVGIG (reference sequence). The CDR3 DNA reads as TGTGCCTGGAGAGCACTCGACAGGCAGTACGAGCAGTACTTC. Encoded protein: CAWRALDRQYEQYF. Looking up the rest from reference TRBV30 and TRBJ2-7 gives the full variable domain: SQTIHQWPATLVQPVGSPLSLECTVEGTSNPNLYWYRQAAGRGLQLLFYSVGIGQISSEVPQNLSASRPQDRQFILSSKKLLLSDSGFYLCAWRALDRQYEQYFGPGTRLTVT.